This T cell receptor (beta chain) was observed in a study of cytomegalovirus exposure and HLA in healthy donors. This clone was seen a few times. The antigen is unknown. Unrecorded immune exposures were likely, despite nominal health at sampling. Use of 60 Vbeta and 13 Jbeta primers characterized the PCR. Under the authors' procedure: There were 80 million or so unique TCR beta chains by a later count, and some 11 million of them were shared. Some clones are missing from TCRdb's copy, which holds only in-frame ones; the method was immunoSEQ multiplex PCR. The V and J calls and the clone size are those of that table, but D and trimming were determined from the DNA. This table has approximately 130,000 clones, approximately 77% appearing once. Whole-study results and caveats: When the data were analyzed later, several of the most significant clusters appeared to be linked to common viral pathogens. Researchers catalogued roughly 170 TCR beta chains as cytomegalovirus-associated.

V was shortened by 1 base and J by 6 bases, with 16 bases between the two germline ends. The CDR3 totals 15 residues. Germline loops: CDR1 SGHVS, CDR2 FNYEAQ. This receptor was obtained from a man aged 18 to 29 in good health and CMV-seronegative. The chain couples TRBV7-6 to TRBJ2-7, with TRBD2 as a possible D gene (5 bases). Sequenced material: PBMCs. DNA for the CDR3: TGTGCCAGCAGCTTAGTTATGACGGGGTCAGCCGAGCAGTACTTC. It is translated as CASSLVMTGSAEQYF.